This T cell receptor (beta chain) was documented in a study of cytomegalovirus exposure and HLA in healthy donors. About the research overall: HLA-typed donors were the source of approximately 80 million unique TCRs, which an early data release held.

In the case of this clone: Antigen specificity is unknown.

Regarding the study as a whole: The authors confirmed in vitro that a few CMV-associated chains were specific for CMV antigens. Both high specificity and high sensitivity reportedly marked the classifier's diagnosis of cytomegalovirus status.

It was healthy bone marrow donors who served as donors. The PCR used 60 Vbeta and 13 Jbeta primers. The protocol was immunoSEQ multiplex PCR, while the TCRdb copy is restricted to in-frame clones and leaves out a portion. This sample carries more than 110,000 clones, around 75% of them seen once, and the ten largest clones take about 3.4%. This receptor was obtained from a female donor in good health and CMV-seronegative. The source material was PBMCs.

The CDR3 nucleotides are TGCGCCAGCAGCCCCTCTTGGGCAGGCGACGGCTACACCTTC. Its translation: CASSPSWAGDGYTF. J is TRBJ1-2 and V is TRBV4-1; D call uncertain. The ends were cut back, 4 bases at V and 8 bases at J, with 17 bases in the middle. In germline, CDR1 is MGHRA, CDR2 YSYEKL. This CDR3 is 14 amino acids long.